This entry features one TCR beta chain sequence. Method: immunoSEQ multiplex PCR; TCRdb's copy keeps in-frame clones and lacks some. The data contain more than 95,000 clones, roughly 80% of them seen just once; the ten biggest clones take up 20% to 30%. Losses at the gene ends were 4 bases for V and 5 bases for J; bases not matched to a gene: 8. CDR3 length: 18 residues. CDR1 is SGHNT and CDR2 is YYREEE in the germline V gene (reference sequence). This entry belongs to a study of blood T cell repertoires in COVID-19. Study as a whole: PBMCs, B-cell-depleted T cells, or T cells were the source of the cDNA or gDNA that made up the material.

This TCR came from a human donor in a cohort sampled during active COVID-19. What was sequenced was peripheral blood. The rearrangement joins TRBV5-4 to TRBJ2-2; 16 bases align to TRBD2. This chain's CDR3 is CASSPGTSGGARTGELFF. In nucleotides, the CDR3 is TGTGCCAGCAGCCCCGGGACTAGCGGGGGGGCTAGGACCGGGGAGCTGTTTTTT.